Included here is one T cell receptor (beta chain) sequence, with context. This sample is part of a study of blood T cell repertoires in COVID-19. Across the whole study: T cells, B-cell-depleted T cells, or PBMCs supplied cDNA or gDNA.

Study processing details: Amplification with reference gene primers provided the estimates of nucleated cell counts. Profiled with immunoSEQ multiplex PCR; TCRdb holds only in-frame clones, not every one. D and trimming were read from the DNA, whereas the V and J calls and clone size are those reported in that table. In the table there are 200,000 to 250,000 clones, about 90% of which are singletons. V was shortened by 3 bases and J by 3 bases, with 16 bases between the two germline ends. The germline V gene has CDR1 SGHRS and CDR2 YFSETQ. The CDR3 is 16 amino acids. The genes are TRBV5-1 and TRBJ2-1; a weak D match, TRBD1 (6 bases). Sequencing was performed on peripheral blood. The sequence was collected from a man of 80 years or more with acute or convalescent COVID-19. CDR3 sequence (DNA): TGCGCCAGCAGCTCCGGACAGTTCAACTTCTACAATGAGCAGTTCTTC. Residues: CASSSGQFNFYNEQFF.